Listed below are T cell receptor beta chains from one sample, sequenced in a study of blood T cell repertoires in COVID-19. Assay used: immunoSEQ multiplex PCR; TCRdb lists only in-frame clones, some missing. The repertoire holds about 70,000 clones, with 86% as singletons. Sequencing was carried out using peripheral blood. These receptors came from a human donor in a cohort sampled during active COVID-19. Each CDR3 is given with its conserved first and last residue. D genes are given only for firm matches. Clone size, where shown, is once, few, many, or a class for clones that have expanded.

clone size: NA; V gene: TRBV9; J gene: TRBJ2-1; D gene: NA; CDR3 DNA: TGTGCCAGCAACAGGGACTACAATGAGCAGTTCTTC; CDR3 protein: CASNRDYNEQFF
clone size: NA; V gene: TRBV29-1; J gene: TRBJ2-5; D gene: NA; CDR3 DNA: TGCAGCGTTGCTCGGGGGGCCTGGACCCAGTACTTC; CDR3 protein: CSVARGAWTQYF
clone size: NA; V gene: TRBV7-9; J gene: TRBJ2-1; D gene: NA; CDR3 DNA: TGTGCCAGCGCCCGGGGGGCAGGGGGCCCACTCGGATACAATGAGCAGTTCTTC; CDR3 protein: CASARGAGGPLGYNEQFF
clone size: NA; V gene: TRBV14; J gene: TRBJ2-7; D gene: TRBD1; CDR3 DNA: TGTGCCAGCAGCCAAGGGACAGGGCGATCCCACGAGCAGTACTTC; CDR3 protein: CASSQGTGRSHEQYF
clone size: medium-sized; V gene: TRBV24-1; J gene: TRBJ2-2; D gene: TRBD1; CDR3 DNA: TGTGCCACCAGAGCCGGGACAGACACCGGGGAGCTGTTTTTT; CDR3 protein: CATRAGTDTGELFF
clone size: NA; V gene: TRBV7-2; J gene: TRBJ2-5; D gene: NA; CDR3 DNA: TGTGCCAGCAGCTTACGGTCGGGGGTCGGGACCCAGTACTTC; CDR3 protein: CASSLRSGVGTQYF
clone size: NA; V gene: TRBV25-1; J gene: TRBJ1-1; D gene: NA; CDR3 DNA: TGTGCCAGCAGTCCGACAGGCCTGTTGGGTGAAGCTTTCTTT; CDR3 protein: CASSPTGLLGEAFF
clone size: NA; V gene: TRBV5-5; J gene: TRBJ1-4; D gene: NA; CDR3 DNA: TGTGCCAGCAGCTTGGCGTTCATGGGGGCAGCTAATGAAAAACTGTTTTTT; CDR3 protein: CASSLAFMGAANEKLFF
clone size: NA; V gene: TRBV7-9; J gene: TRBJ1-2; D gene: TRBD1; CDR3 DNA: TGTGCCAGCAGCCTACAGGGGGCGCGCGGCTACACCTTC; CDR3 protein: CASSLQGARGYTF
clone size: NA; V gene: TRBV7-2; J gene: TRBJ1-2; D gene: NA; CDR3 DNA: TGTGCCAGCAGCTCAAGTTTTCAGGGCTATGGCTACACCTTC; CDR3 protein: CASSSSFQGYGYTF
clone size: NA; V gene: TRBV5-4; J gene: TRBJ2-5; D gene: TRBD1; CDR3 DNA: TGTGCCAGCAGGACGGACAGGGCAGGAGAGACCCAGTACTTC; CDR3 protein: CASRTDRAGETQYF
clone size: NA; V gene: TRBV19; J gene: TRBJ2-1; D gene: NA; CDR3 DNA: TGTGCCAGTAGTATATTTGCGGACAATTACAATGAGCAGTTCTTC; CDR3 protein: CASSIFADNYNEQFF
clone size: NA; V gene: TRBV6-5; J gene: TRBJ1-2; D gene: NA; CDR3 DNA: TGTGCCATACAGATCCGGGACTTTGGTGGCTACACCTTC; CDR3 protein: CAIQIRDFGGYTF
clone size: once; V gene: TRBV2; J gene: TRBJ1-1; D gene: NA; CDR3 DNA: TGTGCCAGCAGTGCCCAAGGGGTCCTGCGAGAAGCTTTCTTT; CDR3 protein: CASSAQGVLREAFF